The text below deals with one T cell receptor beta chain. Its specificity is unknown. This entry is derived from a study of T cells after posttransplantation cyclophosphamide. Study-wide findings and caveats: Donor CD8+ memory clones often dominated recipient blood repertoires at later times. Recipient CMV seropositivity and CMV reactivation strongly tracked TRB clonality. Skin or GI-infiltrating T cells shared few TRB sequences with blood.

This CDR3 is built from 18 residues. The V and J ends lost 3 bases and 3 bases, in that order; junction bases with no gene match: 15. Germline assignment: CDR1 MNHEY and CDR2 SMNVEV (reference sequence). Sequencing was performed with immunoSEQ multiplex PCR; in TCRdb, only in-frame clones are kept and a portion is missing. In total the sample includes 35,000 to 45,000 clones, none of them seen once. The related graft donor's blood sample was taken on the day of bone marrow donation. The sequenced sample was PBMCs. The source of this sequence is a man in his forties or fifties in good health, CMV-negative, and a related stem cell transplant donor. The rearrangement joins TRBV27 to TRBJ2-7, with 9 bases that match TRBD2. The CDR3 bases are TGTGCCAGCAGTTTCCCCCGGGTACAAGCGGGAGGAAACTACGAGCAGTACGTC. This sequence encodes CASSFPRVQAGGNYEQYV.